A selection of T cell receptor beta chains follows, all from one sample in a study of persistence of HIV-infected CD4 T cells. Only in-frame clones appear in the TCRdb table, and some are missing; sequencing was by immunoSEQ multiplex PCR. The data show 45,000 or so clones, about 87% seen once. Antigens for these TCRs are unknown. The sequencing used CD4+ T cells sorted from PBMCs after roughly 19-hour stimulation, collected from a patient who received antiretroviral therapy. The receptors here all came from an adult woman with HIV who was CMV-seropositive. CDR3s leave out the opening cysteine and the closing phenylalanine or tryptophan.

V	CDR3
TRBV19	ASSMIGFEAF
TRBV6-7	ASSTPGLASNEQF
TRBV10-3	AISPGTGYYEQY
TRBV6-6	ASSYRTGKDQPQH
TRBV5-1	ASSSGQGGTGELF
TRBV18	ASSPTGGNQPQH
TRBV19	ASSIGPSGNQPQH
TRBV5-4	ASSLGPSDSNQPQH
TRBV12-3/TRBV12-4	ASKRVAGETQY
TRBV5-5	ASSLRLGSNQPQH
TRBV6-1	ASSEALLMTGVPEAF
TRBV20-1	SARVEDTQY
TRBV19	ASSTHTGRNQPQH
TRBV2	ASSEAGETQY
TRBV19	ASSIAHRGHEQF
TRBV30	AWSLGGFTDTQY
TRBV7-3	ASSLTAVGGNEQF
TRBV5-1	ASSGGGTGSYGYT
TRBV11-3	ASSLAGLQDTQY
TRBV25-1	ASSRQSYTYGYT
TRBV9	ASSVDEAGTQY
TRBV30	AWSVSRGPPPYNEQF
TRBV29-1	SVEDGAGKVHEQY
TRBV6-6	ASSRLAGTGNTIY
TRBV6-1	ASSEVGQGVSAF
TRBV10-3	AISESAVAKNIQY
TRBV12-3/TRBV12-4	ASSFEQGAEAF
TRBV24-1	ATSEGGLAGDTDTQY
TRBV6-5	ANPSTGNSYEQY
TRBV9	ASSVDTAISNQPQH
TRBV4-2	ASSLTGQSSGANVLT
TRBV7-2	ASSLVRGNTEAF
TRBV24-1	ATSPTGNTEAF
TRBV30	AWSIVNYGYT
TRBV19	ASSDRGHTEAF
TRBV6-5	ASRSSGRYQPQH
TRBV18	ASSPRMNTEAF
TRBV19	ASSSRQGANYGYT
TRBV6-5	ASSKTANYGYT
TRBV5-1	ATRPQAGSTGANVLT
TRBV30	AWTGGYNTEAF
TRBV6-5	ASSSRSNQPQH
TRBV19	ASKRSGGADTQY
TRBV5-4	ASSWGLQGYT
TRBV10-3	AISVNRGDNSPLH
TRBV2	ASSWGQGLSGNTIY
TRBV18	ASSPLTSGGPSTDTQY
TRBV28	ASSQINEKLF
TRBV19	ASKKEGSTEAF
TRBV9	ASSPGGSGTGELF
TRBV19	ASSLSGGPDGSPLH